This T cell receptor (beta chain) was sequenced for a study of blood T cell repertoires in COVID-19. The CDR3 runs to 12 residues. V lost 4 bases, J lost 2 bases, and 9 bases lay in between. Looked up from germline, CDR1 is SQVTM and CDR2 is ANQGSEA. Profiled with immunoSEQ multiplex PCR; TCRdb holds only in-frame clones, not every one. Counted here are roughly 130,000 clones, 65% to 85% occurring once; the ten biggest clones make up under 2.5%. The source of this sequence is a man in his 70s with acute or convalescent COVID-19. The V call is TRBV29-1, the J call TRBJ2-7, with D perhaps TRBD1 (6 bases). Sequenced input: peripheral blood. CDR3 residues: CSVVDSPYEQYF. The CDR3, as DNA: TGCAGCGTTGTGGACAGTCCCTACGAGCAGTACTTC.